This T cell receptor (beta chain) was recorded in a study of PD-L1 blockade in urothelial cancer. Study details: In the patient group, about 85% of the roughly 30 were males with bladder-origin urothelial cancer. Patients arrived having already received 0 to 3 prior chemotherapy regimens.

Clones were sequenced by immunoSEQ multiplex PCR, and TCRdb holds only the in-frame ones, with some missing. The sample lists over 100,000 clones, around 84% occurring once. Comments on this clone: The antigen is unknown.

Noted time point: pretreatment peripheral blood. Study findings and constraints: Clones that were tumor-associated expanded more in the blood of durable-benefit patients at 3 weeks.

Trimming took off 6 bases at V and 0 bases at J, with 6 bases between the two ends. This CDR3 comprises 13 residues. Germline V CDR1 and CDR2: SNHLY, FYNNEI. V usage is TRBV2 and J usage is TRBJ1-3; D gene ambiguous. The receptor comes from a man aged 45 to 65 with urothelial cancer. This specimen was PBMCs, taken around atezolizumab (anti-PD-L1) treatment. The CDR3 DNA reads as TGTGCCAGCAGGGGCCTCTCTGGAAACACCATATATTTT. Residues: CASRGLSGNTIYF.